The source of this T cell receptor beta chain is a study of shared clonotypes between healthy human individuals. Turning to the study itself: Every donor yielded three CD4 naive, three CD4 memory, two CD8 naive and one CD8 memory plate. General study points: Read depth was anticipated to influence clonotype sharing among donors. Only blood underwent sampling, and tissue repertoires likely differ. The study's rarefaction showed incomplete sorted-subset sequencing despite large depth.

Remarks on this clone: The target antigen is unknown. This sample also contains other DNA sequences that code for the same CDR3.

The data were produced by immunoSEQ multiplex PCR, yet TCRdb's version contains in-frame clones alone and is incomplete. Of 550,000 to 650,000 clones in the sample, roughly 95% were seen once. As defined, naive CD8 cells were CD45RO-negative and positively selected for CCR7, with terminally differentiated effector memory CD45RA+ cells excluded. Sequencing used naive CD8+ T cells sorted from blood. The TCR originated in a woman in her twenties or thirties in good health.

The CDR3 sequence: CASSLLGQPQHF. The DNA for the CDR3 is TGTGCCAGCAGCCTCCTGGGCCAGCCCCAGCATTTT. The chain combines TRBV13 with TRBJ1-5; D is unresolved. V lost 5 bases to trimming and J lost 7 bases, with 9 bases between them. This CDR3 has 12 residues. Per the germline V gene, CDR1 is PRHDT and CDR2 is FYEKMQ (reference sequence).